This section outlines one TCR beta chain sequence together with its context. This clone was counted a few times. No antigen is known for it. No base qualities exist here, and no much larger clone lies one base off it. The CDR3, from cysteine to phenylalanine, totals 11 residues. Only the CDR3 part of the read is kept: 33 bases, read in frame from the first base. The germline V gene (reference sequence) supplies CDR1 DFQATT and CDR2 SNEGSKA. V and J lose 5 bases and 6 bases, and a span of 10 bases separates them. The Quick-DNA Microprep Kit was used to extract genomic DNA from the sorted cells. Amplification of TCRbeta DNA was done with the immunoSEQ hsTCRbeta kit, following the protocol from the manufacturer. TCRbeta libraries were sequenced on an Illumina MiSeq instrument. Regarding the original processing steps: Following removal of out-of-frame sequences, roughly 2 million distinct TCRbeta sequences were retained, with an average of around 70,000 per individual. Each individual was scored according to the count of over 150 previously reported CMV-associated TCRbeta sequences and the total productive distinct TCRbeta count. A beta-binomial model was reimplemented in Python, and random forests from scikit-learn, run with default parameters, were trained on data from the US cohort. On the Belgian cohort, classifier performance was reported as the median AUC, along with percentile confidence intervals, across 10,000 bootstrap iterations. The table was pulled from immuneACCESS by TCRdb, which kept in-frame rearrangements only. Such tables lose some clones; where checked, under half of the loss comes from unresolved V genes, and the rest has no known cause. That table is the source of V, J and clone size, and D and trimming were worked out from the DNA. This sample holds approximately 46,000 clones; roughly three quarters were observed only once. The top ten clones comprise around 1.1% of the sample.

This entry belongs to a study of memory CD4+ T cells and cytomegalovirus serostatus (dated by TCRdb to 2018 to 2020). General notes on the study: The cohort included approximately 35 healthy adults from Belgium, of whom 9 were CMV seropositive and 24 were CMV seronegative. The study sequenced CD4+ memory TCRbeta repertoires of a Belgian cohort with known cytomegalovirus serostatus to replicate a published TCR-based CMV serostatus classifier. What the study reported, not specific to this receptor: Only CD4+CD45RO+ memory cells were sequenced, unlike the original study, which covered naive and memory CD4+ and CD8+ populations. The results were interpreted as suggesting that the CMV-associated TCR signature is largely present in the CD4+ memory repertoire. Among the roughly 160 previously reported CMV-associated TCRbeta sequences, some 70 showed up in the CD4+ memory repertoires, with each one found in between one and five individuals. For predicting CMV serostatus, the median bootstrapped AUC was about 0.94 using the original framework and over 0.9 using a US-trained random forest. A median bootstrapped AUC of around 0.94 with a 95% CI of 0.76-1.00 was achieved on the Belgian cohort by the original-framework classifier.

Single viable CD3+CD4+CD8-CD45RO+ cells were sorted as memory CD4+ T cells on a FACSAria II. To determine CMV serostatus, a Roche Elecsys assay was used that detects serum IgG against CMV pp150, pp28, p38 and p52. After the samples were thawed, total CD4+ T cells were enriched through positive selection using CD4 magnetic microbeads. The samples came from a separate study whose specific focus was interrogating the CD4+ T cell memory repertoire. Peripheral blood mononuclear cells were isolated and cryopreserved following standard operating procedures; serum was stored at -80 °C. Staining used CD3-PerCP (BW264/56), CD4-APC (RPA-T4), CD45RO-PE (UCHT1) and CD8-Pacific Orange (3B5) antibodies, with Sytox blue excluding non-viable cells.

The rearranged chain carries TRBV20-1 and TRBJ1-1; D gene: possibly TRBD1, on 6 matching bases. Sequences were obtained from memory CD4+ T cells from blood. The sequence derives from an adult in good health and CMV-seronegative. The CDR3 region reads CSALRGPEAFF. The DNA sequence reads TGCAGTGCTCTCAGGGGCCCTGAAGCTTTCTTT.